The subject of this entry is one T cell receptor (beta chain). The protocol was immunoSEQ multiplex PCR, while the TCRdb copy is restricted to in-frame clones and leaves out a portion. The sample has some 90,000 clones, about nine tenths seen once. The junction had 4 bases not matched to a gene; V was cut back by 5 bases and J by 1 base. The CDR3 length is 14 residues. Germline V gene data show CDR1 as LNHNV and CDR2 as YYDKDF (reference sequence). These data are taken from a study of T cells in localized non-small cell lung cancer. Sequencing was performed on peripheral blood, taken before any cancer treatment. This sequence joins TRBV15 and TRBJ1-2, with 7 bases that match TRBD1. This clonotype originated in a man aged 35-75 years with stage I squamous cell lung carcinoma. The chain's CDR3 is CATSAGGINYGYTF. The CDR3 nucleotides are TGTGCCACCAGCGCAGGGGGGATTAACTATGGCTACACCTTC.